What follows is one TCR beta chain and its context. The CDR3 is 12 residues long. The germline gives CDR1 SGHRS, CDR2 YFSETQ. Trimming took 0 bases from V and 3 from J, leaving 4 bases between them. This entry is derived from a study of blood T cell repertoires in COVID-19. As for the study in general: Sample material is recorded as cDNA or gDNA derived from T cells, B-cell-depleted T cells, or PBMCs.

In the authors' methods: The assay estimated nucleated cells by amplifying reference gene primers. Data came from immunoSEQ multiplex PCR; TCRdb stores just in-frame clones and leaves some out. Clone size and V and J calls were adopted from that table, with D and trimming inferred from the DNA. The table includes 28,000 or so clones, 91% detected once. The material sequenced was peripheral blood. This clonotype was obtained from a human donor with active COVID-19. The donor label of this sample is uncertain. The V call is TRBV5-1, the J call TRBJ2-7; no clear D. The CDR3 loop reads CASSLGDYEQYF. The CDR3 region has the DNA TGCGCCAGCAGCTTGGGAGACTACGAGCAGTACTTC.